A selection of T cell receptor beta chains follows, all from one sample in a study of blood T cell repertoires in COVID-19. Method: immunoSEQ multiplex PCR; TCRdb's copy keeps in-frame clones and lacks some. This sample carries about 270,000 clones, 91% of them seen once, and the ten largest clones take approximately 2.7%. The sequencing input was PBMCs or T cells enriched from blood (not recorded which). The receptor source for this set is a man aged 40-49 years who had been exposed to COVID-19. Each CDR3 is given with its conserved first and last residue. Each record gives: V gene, D gene, J gene, clone size, CDR3 DNA, CDR3 protein. The D gene is left open where the match is weak. Some rows mark clone size as missing; the rest say once, few, many or name a class of expanded clone.

v_call: TRBV4-1
d_call: -
j_call: TRBJ2-7
clone_size: few
cdr3_nt: TGCGCCAGCAGCCAACGTACCTCCCCGGTCTTGAACGAGCAGTACTTC
cdr3_aa: CASSQRTSPVLNEQYF

v_call: TRBV9
d_call: -
j_call: TRBJ1-1
clone_size: -
cdr3_nt: TGTGCCAGCAGCGTGTCAGGGGAGAACACTGAAGCTTTCTTT
cdr3_aa: CASSVSGENTEAFF

v_call: TRBV6-6
d_call: -
j_call: TRBJ1-6
clone_size: once
cdr3_nt: TGTGCCAGCAGTTACGTGGAGGGTGGATCACCCCTCCACTTT
cdr3_aa: CASSYVEGGSPLHF

v_call: TRBV29-1
d_call: -
j_call: TRBJ2-3
clone_size: -
cdr3_nt: TGCAGCGTCGTAGGGACTCAGACAGATACGCAGTATTTT
cdr3_aa: CSVVGTQTDTQYF

v_call: TRBV5-1
d_call: TRBD2
j_call: TRBJ2-7
clone_size: -
cdr3_nt: TGCGCCAGCAGCTTGGGGCTAGCGGGACGGGTAGTGCAGTACTTC
cdr3_aa: CASSLGLAGRVVQYF

v_call: TRBV5-1
d_call: TRBD1
j_call: TRBJ2-1
clone_size: -
cdr3_nt: TGCGCCAGCAGTCAGTACAGGGGCAATGAGCAGTTCTTC
cdr3_aa: CASSQYRGNEQFF

v_call: TRBV5-1
d_call: TRBD1
j_call: TRBJ2-5
clone_size: once
cdr3_nt: TGCGCCAGCAGACTGACAGGGGGAATGGCGGGGCGCCAAGAGACCCAGTACTTC
cdr3_aa: CASRLTGGMAGRQETQYF

v_call: TRBV11-2
d_call: -
j_call: TRBJ2-7
clone_size: -
cdr3_nt: TGTGCCAGCAGCTTAGAAACTTTAAGCTACGAGCAGTACTTC
cdr3_aa: CASSLETLSYEQYF

v_call: TRBV6-5
d_call: TRBD1
j_call: TRBJ2-7
clone_size: once
cdr3_nt: TGTGCCAGCAGGGCAGGGGGTACCGACGAGCAGTACTTC
cdr3_aa: CASRAGGTDEQYF

v_call: TRBV27
d_call: -
j_call: TRBJ2-1
clone_size: -
cdr3_nt: TGTGCCAGCAGTTTAGGTCCGCGGAATGAGCAGTTCTTC
cdr3_aa: CASSLGPRNEQFF

v_call: TRBV24-1
d_call: TRBD2
j_call: TRBJ2-1
clone_size: once
cdr3_nt: TGTGCCACCAGTGACGGACTAGCGGGATACGGGGAGCAGTTCTTC
cdr3_aa: CATSDGLAGYGEQFF